This T cell receptor beta chain was identified during a study of post-analysis software for immune sequencing data. The study's findings and limits: Patients carried 5 or 6 TRBV segments more frequently than controls did, and TRBV5-6, TRBV5-1 and TRBV20-1 were among them.

Presence of unique molecular identifiers characterized the TCR beta cDNA libraries. TCRdb re-analysed the PCR reads in MiXCR, keeping a single row per CDR3 protein. The sample carries 750,000 to 900,000 distinct CDR3 sequences, approximately 44% recorded once. Of note for this clonotype: Its antigen is unknown.

The CDR3 has 14 residues. Trimming left V 3 bases short and J 2 bases short, with 10 bases between. Germline loops: CDR1 MNHEY, CDR2 SMNVEV (reference sequence). The sequencing sample was made of blood. The rearrangement joins TRBV27 to TRBJ1-1, with D tentatively TRBD1 (5 bases). This sequence originates from a girl aged 5 to 17 with multiple sclerosis. The CDR3 region is CASSLGGINTEAFF. The CDR3 DNA reads as TGTGCCAGCAGTTTGGGGGGGATAAACACTGAAGCTTTCTTT.